These 15 T cell receptor beta chains were sequenced from one sample in a study of T cells in Graves' hyperthyroidism and ophthalmopathy. Amplified TCR beta CDR3 regions derived from RNA transcripts. HTBI primers were the set used in a first-round RT-PCR of the TCR CDR3. MiXCR was run by TCRdb on the multiplex PCR reads, yielding one entry per CDR3 protein. The sample gives approximately 500,000 distinct CDR3 sequences, more than 45% of which show up once; approximately 8.4% is in the top ten. The source material was peripheral blood or thyroid tissue (not recorded which). These TCRs come from a woman younger than 30 with Graves' hyperthyroidism.

V gene TRBV12-3 or TRBV12-4 combines with J gene TRBJ2-7; D perhaps matches TRBD1 (5 bases). Trimming removed 5 bases at V and 5 bases at J, with 10 bases between. The CDR3 covers 12 residues. The CDR3 nucleotides read TGTGCCAGCAGTCGAGGACAACACGAGCAGTACTTC. It is translated as CASSRGQHEQYF.

The rearrangement joins TRBV7-3 to TRBJ1-1; D perhaps matches TRBD1 (6 bases). The germline V and J ends were trimmed by 8 bases and 5 bases, with 21 bases remaining between them. CDR3 length: 15 residues. Looked up from germline, CDR1 is SGHTA and CDR2 is FQGTGA. The CDR3 reads CASQATLQGGTEAFF. Here the CDR3 DNA reads TGTGCCAGCCAAGCTACGTTACAGGGCGGGACTGAAGCTTTCTTT.

This clonotype was observed many times. The J gene is TRBJ1-1, the V gene TRBV7-2; perhaps TRBD1 as D (6 bases). The germline V gene has CDR1 SGHTA and CDR2 FQGNSA. CDR3 length equals 14 residues. V dropped 3 bases and J dropped 1 base, with 9 bases sitting between them. CDR3 in DNA: TGTGCCAGCAGCTTTTGGGGACAGAACACTGAAGCTTTCTTT. It yields the protein CASSFWGQNTEAFF. The complete variable domain, with remaining parts taken from reference TRBV7-2 and TRBJ1-1, reads GAGVSQSPSNKVTEKGKDVELRCDPISGHTALYWYRQSLGQGLEFLIYFQGNSAPDKSGLPSDRFSAERTGGSVSTLTIQRTQQEDSAVYLCASSFWGQNTEAFFGQGTRLTVV.

This clonotype was detected many times. The J gene is TRBJ1-5, the V gene TRBV4-1; 7 bases line up with TRBD1. Germline trimming cut 0 bases from V and 0 bases from J; bases unmatched to any gene: 2. Germline values: CDR1 MGHRA, CDR2 YSYEKL. The length of the CDR3 is 16 residues. CDR3 protein: CASSQDGTDSNQPQHF. In DNA form, the CDR3 reads TGCGCCAGCAGCCAAGATGGGACAGATAGCAATCAGCCCCAGCATTTT.

V gene TRBV20-1 combines with J gene TRBJ1-2; no clear D. The CDR3 runs 12 residues. From germline, CDR1 is DFQATT and CDR2 SNEGSKA (reference sequence). V gave up 8 bases and J gave up 8 bases, with 18 bases separating them. CDR3 sequence (DNA): TGCAGTCCTCGGTCCGGGGAAGTGGGCTACACCTTC. It translates to CSPRSGEVGYTF.

This clonotype has a count of ten or more. The chain is built from TRBV5-1 and TRBJ2-7; D might be TRBD1 (5 bases). Looked up from germline, CDR1 is SGHRS and CDR2 is YFSETQ. The V end was cut by 0 bases, the J end by 2 bases, with 12 bases between. The CDR3 loop spans 15 amino acids. The CDR3 region has the DNA TGCGCCAGCAGCTTGGTGCCGGACACAACCTACGAGCAGTACTTC. Protein product: CASSLVPDTTYEQYF.

V and J are TRBV7-8 and TRBJ2-5, with 7 bases matching TRBD2. V lost 4 bases to trimming and J lost 9 bases; unmatched junction nucleotides: 5. The CDR3 loop spans 12 amino acids. CDR1 is SGHVS and CDR2 is FQNEAQ in the germline V gene. The CDR3 region has the DNA TGTGCCAGCAGCTGGGAGGGCCCTTCCCAGTACTTC. Residues: CASSWEGPSQYF.

In regard to this clonotype: A clone one base away is much larger, so this may be a read error. The chain carries TRBV2 and TRBJ2-7; TRBD1 aligns across 7 bases. The V segment lost 3 bases and the J segment 3 bases; nucleotides outside the gene matches: 8. The CDR3 contains 15 residues. From germline, CDR1 is SNHLY and CDR2 FYNNEI. In nucleotides, the CDR3 is TGTGCCAGCAGTGACCCCGGGACAGTCATCTACGAGCAGTACTTC. This encodes CASSDPGTVIYEQYF.

This clonotype was counted ten times or more. The chain links TRBV20-1 to TRBJ1-4; a weak D match, TRBD1 (6 bases). CDR1 and CDR2 (germline): DFQATT, SNEGSKA (reference sequence). Trimming removed 6 bases from V and 0 bases from J, with 11 bases in between. This CDR3 has 14 residues. The CDR3 DNA is TGCAGTGCACGGACAGACTCAACTAATGAAAAACTGTTTTTT. It encodes CSARTDSTNEKLFF.

This clonotype was seen ten or more times. This chain links TRBV20-1 with TRBJ2-7, with a weak D call TRBD2 (5 bases). The germline V gene encodes CDR1 DFQATT and CDR2 SNEGSKA (reference sequence). This CDR3 has 14 residues. V was cut by 1 base and J by 0 bases, with 10 bases left in between. The CDR3 is CSARAAESSYEQYF. Here the CDR3 DNA reads TGCAGTGCTAGAGCAGCGGAGAGCTCCTACGAGCAGTACTTC.

The rearrangement links TRBV7-2 to TRBJ2-5, with D possibly matching TRBD1 (6 bases). In germline, CDR1 is SGHTA, CDR2 FQGNSA. This CDR3 comprises 15 residues. Trimming took off 1 base at V and 9 bases at J, with 18 bases between the two ends. DNA for the CDR3: TGTGCCAGCAGCTTAGGGGCGACAGGCAGTGGGGCCCAGTACTTC. It is translated as CASSLGATGSGAQYF.

A remark on this clonotype: This may stem from a read error, because a much larger clone lies one nucleotide away. This sequence joins TRBV6-6 and TRBJ1-5; D is uncertain. V dropped 6 bases and J dropped 2 bases, with 14 bases sitting between them. The CDR3 has 15 residues. CDR1 is MNHNY and CDR2 is SVGAGI in the germline V gene (reference sequence). CDR3 sequence (DNA): TGTGCCAGCAGACCTATCAGCGGCGGCAATCAGCCCCAGCATTTT. This sequence encodes CASRPISGGNQPQHF.

This chain links TRBV10-3 with TRBJ2-6; D perhaps matches TRBD1 (6 bases). The CDR3 has 15 residues. The germline V gene has CDR1 ENHRY and CDR2 SYGVKD. Trimming pared 3 bases from V and 4 bases from J, leaving 10 bases between. CDR3 region: CAISETGRGANVLTF. The DNA for the CDR3 is TGTGCCATCAGTGAAACAGGGAGAGGGGCCAACGTCCTGACTTTC.

The V call is TRBV29-1, the J call TRBJ2-5, with D unresolved. This CDR3 has 12 residues. Looked up from germline, CDR1 is SQVTM and CDR2 is ANQGSEA. Trimming stripped 5 bases from V and 0 bases from J, with 7 bases between. CDR3: CSVRGYQETQYF. The CDR3 DNA sequence: TGCAGCGTTCGTGGATACCAAGAGACCCAGTACTTC.

The V and J genes are TRBV2 and TRBJ2-1; 7 bases are shared with TRBD2. Germline V gives CDR1 SNHLY, CDR2 FYNNEI. The V and J ends lost 3 bases and 4 bases, in that order; junction bases with no gene match: 3. The CDR3 is 14 residues long. CDR3 protein: CASSETSPYNEQFF. The CDR3, as DNA: TGTGCCAGCAGTGAGACTAGCCCTTACAATGAGCAGTTCTTC. The full variable domain, its missing parts supplied by reference TRBV2 and TRBJ2-1, is EPEVTQTPSHQVTQMGQEVILRCVPISNHLYFYWYRQILGQKVEFLVSFYNNEISEKSEIFDDQFSVERPDGSNFTLKIRSTKLEDSAMYFCASSETSPYNEQFFGPGTRLTVL.